This TCR beta chain was captured by sequencing in a study of cytomegalovirus exposure and HLA in healthy donors. PCR used 60 Vbeta primers and 13 Jbeta primers. Libraries were prepared by immunoSEQ multiplex PCR; TCRdb keeps only in-frame clonotypes and omits some of them. The sample includes about 99,000 clones, about 79% of them seen just once. V was pared by 0 bases and J by 7 bases, with 11 bases between. The germline V gene encodes CDR1 SGDLS and CDR2 YYNGEE. CDR3 length equals 14 residues. The specimen was PBMCs. This TCR was recovered from a male donor in good health and CMV-seropositive. The rearrangement joins TRBV9 to TRBJ2-1; no definite D call. This CDR3 is CASSVGGLTNEQFF. DNA of the CDR3: TGTGCCAGCAGCGTAGGTGGCTTAACGAATGAGCAGTTCTTC.